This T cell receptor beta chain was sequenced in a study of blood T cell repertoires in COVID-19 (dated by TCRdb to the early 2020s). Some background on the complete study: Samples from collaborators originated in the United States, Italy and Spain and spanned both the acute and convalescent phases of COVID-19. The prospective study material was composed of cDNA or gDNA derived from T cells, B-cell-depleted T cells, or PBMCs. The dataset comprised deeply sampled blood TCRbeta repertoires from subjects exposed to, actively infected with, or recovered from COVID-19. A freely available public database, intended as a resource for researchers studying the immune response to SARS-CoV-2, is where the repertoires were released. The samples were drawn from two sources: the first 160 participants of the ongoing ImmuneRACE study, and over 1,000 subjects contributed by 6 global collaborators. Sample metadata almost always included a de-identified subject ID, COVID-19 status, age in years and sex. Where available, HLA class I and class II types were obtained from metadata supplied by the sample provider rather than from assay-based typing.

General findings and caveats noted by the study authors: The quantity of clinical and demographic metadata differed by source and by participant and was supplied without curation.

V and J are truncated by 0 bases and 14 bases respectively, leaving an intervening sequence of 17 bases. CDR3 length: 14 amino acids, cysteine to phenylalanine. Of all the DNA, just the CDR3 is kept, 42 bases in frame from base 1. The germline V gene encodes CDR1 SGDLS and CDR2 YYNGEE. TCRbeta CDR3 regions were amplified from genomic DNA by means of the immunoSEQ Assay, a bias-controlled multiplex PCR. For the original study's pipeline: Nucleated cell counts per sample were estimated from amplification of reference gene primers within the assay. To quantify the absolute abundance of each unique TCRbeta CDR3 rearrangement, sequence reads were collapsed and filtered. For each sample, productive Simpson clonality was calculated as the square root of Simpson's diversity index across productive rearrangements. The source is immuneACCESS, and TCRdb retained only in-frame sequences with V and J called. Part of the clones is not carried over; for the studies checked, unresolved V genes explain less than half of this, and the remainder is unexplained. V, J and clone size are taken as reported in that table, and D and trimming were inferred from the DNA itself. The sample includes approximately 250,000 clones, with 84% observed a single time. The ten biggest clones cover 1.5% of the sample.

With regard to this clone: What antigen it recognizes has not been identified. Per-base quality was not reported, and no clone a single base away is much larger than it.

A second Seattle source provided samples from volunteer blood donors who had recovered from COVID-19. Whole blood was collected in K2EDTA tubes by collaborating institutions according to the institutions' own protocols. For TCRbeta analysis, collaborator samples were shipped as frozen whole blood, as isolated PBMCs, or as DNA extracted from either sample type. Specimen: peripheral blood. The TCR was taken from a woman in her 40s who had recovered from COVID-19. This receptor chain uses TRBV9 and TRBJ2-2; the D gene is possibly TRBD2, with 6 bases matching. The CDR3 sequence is CASSVEAGPVRLFF. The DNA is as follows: TGTGCCAGCAGCGTAGAGGCGGGGCCGGTGAGACTGTTTTTT.